Sequencing of this T cell receptor (beta chain) was carried out in a study of T cells in Graves' hyperthyroidism and ophthalmopathy. The germline V and J ends were trimmed by 1 base and 8 bases, with 9 bases remaining between them. Germline CDR1 LGHDT, CDR2 YNNKEL (reference sequence). The CDR3 covers 12 residues. There are many counts of this clonotype. The TCR beta CDR3 regions underwent amplification using RNA transcripts as the source. Researchers ran a first-round RT-PCR on the TCR CDR3 using the HTBI primer set. TCRdb ran MiXCR on the multiplex PCR reads and lists one entry per CDR3 protein. Of approximately 740,000 distinct CDR3 sequences listed, around 15% are singletons.

The TCR originated in a woman aged 18 to 35 with Graves' hyperthyroidism. Sequencing input: blood. V is TRBV3-1 and J is TRBJ2-7; D remains unclear. CDR3 region: CASSQGTGQQYF. The CDR3 DNA reads as TGTGCCAGCAGCCAAGGAACGGGTCAGCAGTACTTC.